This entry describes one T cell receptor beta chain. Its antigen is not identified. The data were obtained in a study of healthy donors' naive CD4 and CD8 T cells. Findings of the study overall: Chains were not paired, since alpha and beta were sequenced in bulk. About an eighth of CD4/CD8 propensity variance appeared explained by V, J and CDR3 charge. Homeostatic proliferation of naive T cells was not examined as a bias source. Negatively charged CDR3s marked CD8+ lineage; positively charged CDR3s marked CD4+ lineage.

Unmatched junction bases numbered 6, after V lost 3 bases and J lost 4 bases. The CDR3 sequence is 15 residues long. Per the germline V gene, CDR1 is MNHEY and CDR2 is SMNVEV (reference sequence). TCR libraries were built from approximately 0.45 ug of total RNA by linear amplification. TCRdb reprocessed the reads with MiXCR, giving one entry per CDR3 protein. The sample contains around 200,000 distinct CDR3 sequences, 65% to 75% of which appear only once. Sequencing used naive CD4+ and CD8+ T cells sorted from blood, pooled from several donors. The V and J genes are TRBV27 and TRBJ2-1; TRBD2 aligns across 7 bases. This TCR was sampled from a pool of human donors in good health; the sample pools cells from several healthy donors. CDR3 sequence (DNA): TGTGCCAGCAGTTTGCTAGCGGTAATTTACAATGAGCAGTTCTTC. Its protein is CASSLLAVIYNEQFF.